This T cell receptor (beta chain) came from a study of identical twins. Whole-study findings and limits: Conclusions relied on cross-sectional statistical analysis, not following the same donors.

TCRdb re-derived calls from the 5' RACE reads in MiXCR, one entry per CDR3 protein. The sample includes about 890,000 distinct CDR3 sequences, roughly 12% of them seen just once. On this clonotype: As yet, its antigen is unknown.

The CDR3 is 17 amino acids. J gave up 3 bases and V 3 bases, and 6 bases lay outside the gene matches. CDR1 is SGHDT, CDR2 YYEEEE, per germline. Another study also made use of these data, one on yellow fever vaccine responses in identical twins.

This TCR came from a woman under 30 in good health. The genes are TRBV5-6 and TRBJ2-1; TRBD2 aligns across 13 bases. The sample taken for sequencing was PBMCs. The CDR3 spells CASSSGTSGIFYNEQFF. The CDR3 DNA is TGTGCCAGCAGCTCGGGGACTAGCGGGATATTCTACAATGAGCAGTTCTTC.